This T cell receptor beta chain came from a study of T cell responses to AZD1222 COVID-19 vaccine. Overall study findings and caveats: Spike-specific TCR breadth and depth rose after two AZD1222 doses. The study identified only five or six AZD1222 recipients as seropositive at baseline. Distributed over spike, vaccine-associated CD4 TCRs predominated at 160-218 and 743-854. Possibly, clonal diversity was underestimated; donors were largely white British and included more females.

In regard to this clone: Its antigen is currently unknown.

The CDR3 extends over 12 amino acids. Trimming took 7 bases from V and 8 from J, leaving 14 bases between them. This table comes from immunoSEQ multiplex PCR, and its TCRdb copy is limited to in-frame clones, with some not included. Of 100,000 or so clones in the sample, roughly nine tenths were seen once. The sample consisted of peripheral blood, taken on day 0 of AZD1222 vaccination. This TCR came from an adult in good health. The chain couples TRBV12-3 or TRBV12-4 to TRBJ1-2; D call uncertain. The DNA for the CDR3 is TGTGCCAGCACCCCGTTCGAAAGAGGCTACACCTTC. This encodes CASTPFERGYTF.